This T cell receptor (beta chain) was found in a study of shared clonotypes between healthy human individuals. Naive CD8 cells lacked CD45RO and underwent positive selection for CCR7, leaving out terminally differentiated effector memory CD45RA+ cells. Those who donated, Caucasian adults without exception, all lived in Nashville, Tennessee. Sequencing was at deep level. Across several immunoSEQ plates, the genomic DNA of each subset was split evenly. Here immunoSEQ multiplex PCR was the method, and the copy in TCRdb shows in-frame clones only, minus some. The sample has 1.5 million to 2.5 million clones; about 94% are singletons. Germline V gives CDR1 SGDLS, CDR2 YYNGEE. The CDR3 loop spans 15 amino acids. Trimming took off 0 bases at V and 8 bases at J, with 15 bases between the two ends.

The source material was naive CD8+ T cells sorted from blood. This chain joins TRBV9 and TRBJ2-1; perhaps TRBD2 as D (6 bases). The sequence was obtained from a man younger than 35 in good health. CDR3 sequence reads: CASSVAPGGSDEQFF. CDR3 DNA: TGTGCCAGCAGCGTAGCCCCCGGGGGAAGCGATGAGCAGTTCTTC.